Following are 12 T cell receptor beta chains from one sample sequenced in a study of cytomegalovirus exposure and HLA in healthy donors. Primers: 60 Vbeta forward and 13 Jbeta reverse. The method was immunoSEQ multiplex PCR; TCRdb's version includes in-frame clones alone and lacks a portion of them. The profile shows 25,000 to 40,000 clones, roughly two fifths of them singletons. The sequencing sample was made of PBMCs. Every receptor here comes from a woman between 50 and 59 years old in good health and CMV-seronegative.

The genes are TRBV5-4 and TRBJ2-7; no definite D call. V was shortened by 1 base and J by 6 bases, with 8 bases between the two germline ends. The CDR3 extends over 12 amino acids. The germline V gene encodes CDR1 SGHNT and CDR2 YYREEE (reference sequence). The CDR3 nucleotides are TGTGCCAGCAGCTTGACACCTTCCGAGCAGTACTTC. Amino acid sequence: CASSLTPSEQYF.

The chain is built from TRBV5-1 and TRBJ1-2, with D possibly being TRBD1 (6 bases). Germline lookup yields CDR1 SGHRS and CDR2 YFSETQ. Trimming took 2 bases from V and 9 from J, leaving 11 bases between them. This CDR3 is 12 amino acids long. CDR3 amino acids: CASSLNRDSYTF. The CDR3 DNA reads as TGCGCCAGCAGCTTAAACCGGGACAGCTACACCTTC.

This clone was picked up one time. V usage is TRBV5-1 and J usage is TRBJ2-3; the D is unclear. This CDR3 region has 14 residues. Trimming removed 0 bases at V and 1 base at J, with 6 bases between. The germline CDR1 and CDR2 sequences are SGHRS and YFSETQ. This CDR3 is CASSLGPGTDTQYF. The CDR3 region has the DNA TGCGCCAGCAGCTTGGGCCCAGGCACAGATACGCAGTATTTT.

The rearrangement uses TRBV18 and TRBJ1-1; TRBD1 aligns across 8 bases. V shed 0 bases, J shed 5 bases, and the junction held 5 bases outside the gene matches. The CDR3 extends over 15 amino acids. Germline V gene lookup returns CDR1 KGHSH and CDR2 LQKENI. The CDR3 DNA is TGTGCCAGCTCACCACCCCCAGGGGGCATTACTGAAGCTTTCTTT. Amino acid sequence: CASSPPPGGITEAFF.

This clone showed up just once. The rearrangement joins TRBV6-5 to TRBJ1-1; D perhaps matches TRBD1 (6 bases). Trimming took off 2 bases at V and 4 bases at J, with 11 bases between the two ends. Germline V gives CDR1 MNHEY, CDR2 SVGAGI. This CDR3 region has 14 residues. The CDR3 sequence is CASSYATGITEAFF. The CDR3, as DNA: TGTGCCAGCAGTTACGCCACAGGGATCACTGAAGCTTTCTTT.

This clone was observed a handful of times. CDR3 protein: CASRGLAGAYNEQFF. CDR3 nucleotides: TGCGCCAGCAGGGGACTAGCGGGAGCCTACAATGAGCAGTTCTTC. The chain has TRBV5-1 and TRBJ2-1; 14 bases match TRBD2. The CDR3 has 15 residues. Germline CDR1 is SGHRS and CDR2 is YFSETQ. V lost 5 bases and J lost 2; bases outside the gene matches: 0.

The chain uses TRBV7-9 and TRBJ2-4; tentatively, D is TRBD1 (7 bases). CDR3 length: 15 residues. V was pared by 1 base and J by 5 bases, with 12 bases between. The germline V gene encodes CDR1 SEHNR and CDR2 FQNEAQ (reference sequence). The CDR3 sequence is CASSLGQGGENIQYF. The DNA for the CDR3 is TGTGCCAGCAGCTTAGGGCAGGGGGGAGAAAACATTCAGTACTTC.

This clone was counted a few times. Other nucleotide sequences in the sample specify the same CDR3. CDR3 sequence reads: CASSTGGVSNQPQHF. The DNA of the CDR3 is TGTGCCAGCAGCACAGGGGGGGTTAGCAATCAGCCCCAGCATTTT. The rearrangement links TRBV28 to TRBJ1-5, with 8 bases that match TRBD1. V was clipped by 6 bases and J by 0 bases; unmatched bases: 4. Germline CDR1 MDHEN, CDR2 SYDVKM. This CDR3 has 15 amino acids. The complete variable domain, with remaining parts taken from reference TRBV28 and TRBJ1-5, reads DVKVTQSSRYLVKRTGEKVFLECVQDMDHENMFWYRQDPGLGLRLIYFSYDVKMKEKGDIPEGYSVSREKKERFSLILESASTNQTSMYLCASSTGGVSNQPQHFGDGTRLSIL.

V usage is TRBV4-2 and J usage is TRBJ2-1; 8 nucleotides line up with TRBD2. This CDR3 region has 16 residues. Germline V gene sequence: CDR1 LGHNA, CDR2 YNFKEQ. Trimming removed 6 bases from V and 8 bases from J; junction bases left unmatched: 15. The CDR3 sequence is CASSSSHSGMSDEQFF. The CDR3, as DNA: TGTGCCAGCAGTTCCTCCCATAGCGGGATGAGCGATGAGCAGTTCTTC.

This clone was seen a handful of times. The chain couples TRBV9 to TRBJ2-1, with TRBD2 matching over 9 bases. The junction had 10 bases not matched to a gene; V was cut back by 4 bases and J by 8 bases. CDR1 is SGDLS and CDR2 is YYNGEE in the germline V gene. The CDR3 runs 15 residues. The CDR3 DNA reads TGTGCCAGCAGCAGAGAGCGGGAGGCGGTGGATGAGCAGTTCTTC. Translation: CASSREREAVDEQFF.

The CDR3 DNA sequence: TGTGCCAGCAGTGGACTAGCGGGGGGGCAGTTCTTC. As protein: CASSGLAGGQFF. The chain links TRBV2 to TRBJ2-1; TRBD2 matches 13 bases. The CDR3 spans 12 residues. Germline CDR1 SNHLY, CDR2 FYNNEI. Trimming took 4 bases from V and 12 from J; bases not matched to a gene: 0.

The gene calls are TRBV30 and TRBJ2-3; TRBD2 matches at 7 bases. This CDR3 spans 15 amino acids. Trimming removed 1 base from V and 1 base from J; junction bases left unmatched: 5. The germline CDR1 and CDR2 sequences are GTSNPN and SVGIG (reference sequence). The CDR3: CAWSAGLAGTDTQYF. Here the CDR3 DNA reads TGTGCCTGGAGTGCAGGGCTAGCGGGCACAGATACGCAGTATTTT.